The rows below give T cell receptor beta chains drawn from one sample of a study of blood T cell repertoires in COVID-19. Clones were read by immunoSEQ multiplex PCR, and TCRdb kept only the in-frame ones, dropping some. The sample carries under 250,000 clones, roughly 86% recorded once. The sequenced material came from peripheral blood. The source is a woman aged 55-69 years who had recovered from COVID-19. Both conserved end residues are part of each CDR3. D genes are given only for firm matches. Some rows have no size entry. The others give once, few or many, or a class for an expanded clone.

j_gene | abundance | v_gene | d_gene | CDR3aa | CDR3nt
TRBJ2-1 | . | TRBV5-1 | . | CASTLTGSSYNEQFF | TGCGCCAGCACCCTGACGGGTAGCTCCTACAATGAGCAGTTCTTC
TRBJ1-6 | . | TRBV18 | TRBD1 | CASSPGTGGLGSPLHF | TGTGCCAGCTCACCGGGGACAGGGGGCTTGGGTTCACCCCTCCACTTT
TRBJ2-7 | . | TRBV18 | TRBD2 | CASSPPGSGGAYEQYF | TGTGCCAGCTCACCCCCGGGGAGCGGGGGGGCCTACGAGCAGTACTTC
TRBJ1-4 | once | TRBV7-9 | . | CASSLGETNEKLFF | TGTGCCAGCAGCTTAGGTGAGACTAATGAAAAACTGTTTTTT
TRBJ2-5 | . | TRBV7-9 | TRBD2 | CASSYPPSGGPEETQYF | TGTGCCAGCAGCTACCCCCCTAGCGGGGGGCCCGAAGAGACCCAGTACTTC
TRBJ2-7 | . | TRBV18 | . | CASSPRSLRVDHEQYF | TGTGCCAGCTCACCCAGAAGTTTGAGGGTTGACCACGAGCAGTACTTC
TRBJ2-3 | . | TRBV5-1 | . | CASSLDGGAGDTQYF | TGCGCCAGCAGCTTGGATGGGGGGGCCGGGGATACGCAGTATTTT
TRBJ2-7 | . | TRBV28 | TRBD1 | CASSGTVSYEQYF | TGTGCCAGCAGTGGGACAGTTTCCTACGAGCAGTACTTC
TRBJ2-1 | . | TRBV10-3 | TRBD2 | CAISESMGGSSYNEQFF | TGTGCCATCAGTGAGTCGATGGGGGGGAGCTCCTACAATGAGCAGTTCTTC
TRBJ2-5 | . | TRBV18 | . | CASSPPTQETQYF | TGTGCCAGCTCACCACCAACTCAAGAGACCCAGTACTTC
TRBJ1-1 | . | TRBV5-1 | TRBD1 | CASRLGGQTTEAFF | TGCGCCAGCAGGTTAGGGGGACAGACCACTGAAGCTTTCTTT
TRBJ1-1 | . | TRBV6-5 | . | CASSLDTGSVREAFF | TGTGCCAGCAGCCTCGACACTGGTTCTGTCAGGGAAGCTTTCTTT
TRBJ2-1 | . | TRBV10-3 | TRBD2 | CAISDLGLAGEQFF | TGTGCCATCAGTGACCTGGGACTAGCGGGGGAGCAGTTCTTC
TRBJ1-2 | few | TRBV4-1 | . | CASSQESTWSGYTF | TGCGCCAGCAGCCAAGAATCCACGTGGAGTGGCTACACCTTC
TRBJ1-6 | . | TRBV5-1 | . | CASSTLGQEGSPLHF | TGCGCCAGCAGCACCCTCGGGCAGGAGGGTTCACCCCTCCACTTT
TRBJ2-2 | . | TRBV7-7 | TRBD2 | CASSPPSGDGTGELFF | TGTGCTAGCAGCCCCCCTAGCGGGGACGGCACCGGGGAGCTGTTTTTT
TRBJ1-4 | . | TRBV27 | . | CASRPAGATNEKLFF | TGTGCCAGCAGGCCCGCGGGGGCGACTAATGAAAAACTGTTTTTT
TRBJ2-7 | . | TRBV6-5 | TRBD1 | CASRGTARHEQYF | TGTGCCAGCAGGGGGACAGCTCGGCACGAGCAGTACTTC
TRBJ1-4 | . | TRBV7-3 | TRBD1 | CASSPGQGEKLFF | TGTGCCAGCAGCCCGGGACAGGGGGAAAAACTGTTTTTT
TRBJ1-6 | once | TRBV9 | . | CASSVVGLNNSPLHF | TGTGCCAGCAGCGTAGTGGGACTCAATAATTCACCCCTCCACTTT
TRBJ2-3 | . | TRBV5-1 | TRBD2 | CASSQRLAGVGTDTQYF | TGCGCCAGCAGCCAGAGACTAGCGGGGGTTGGCACAGATACGCAGTATTTT
TRBJ1-1 | once | TRBV7-3 | . | CASSPQGGSTEAFF | TGTGCCAGCAGCCCACAGGGCGGAAGCACTGAAGCTTTCTTT
TRBJ2-3 | . | TRBV5-1 | TRBD2 | CASSEGTSGTDTQYF | TGCGCCAGCAGCGAAGGGACTAGCGGAACAGATACGCAGTATTTT
TRBJ2-7 | . | TRBV28 | TRBD1 | CASTTIGTGAYEQYF | TGTGCCAGCACTACAATCGGGACAGGGGCCTACGAGCAGTACTTC
TRBJ2-3 | . | TRBV5-3 | . | CARSPPRGLRGGDTQYF | TGTGCCAGAAGCCCACCCAGAGGCCTGAGGGGGGGAGATACGCAGTATTTT
TRBJ2-7 | . | TRBV7-8 | TRBD2 | CASSLLAAYEQYF | TGTGCCAGCAGCTTACTAGCGGCCTACGAGCAGTACTTC
TRBJ2-3 | once | TRBV3-1/TRBV3-2 | TRBD2 | CASSQDVSGGSRTDTQYF | TGTGCCAGCAGCCAAGATGTTAGCGGGGGGTCCCGCACAGATACGCAGTATTTT
TRBJ2-1 | . | TRBV6-2/TRBV6-3 | . | CASSPWTTSFFDEQFF | TGTGCCAGCAGTCCCTGGACTACGTCCTTCTTTGATGAGCAGTTCTTC
TRBJ2-3 | . | TRBV7-9 | TRBD2 | CASSLGELAGLTDTQYF | TGTGCCAGCAGCTTAGGGGAACTAGCGGGGCTCACAGATACGCAGTATTTT
TRBJ2-2 | . | TRBV9 | . | CASSPRVMNTGELFF | TGTGCCAGCAGCCCCAGGGTTATGAACACCGGGGAGCTGTTTTTT
TRBJ1-2 | . | TRBV4-2 | . | CASSQGPARVGNYGYTF | TGTGCCAGCAGCCAAGGGCCCGCGAGGGTCGGAAACTATGGCTACACCTTC